This T cell receptor beta chain derives from a study of beta chain features in type 1 diabetes. This clone was observed a few times. Trimming stripped 4 bases from V and 6 bases from J, with 11 bases between. Germline CDR1 is SGDLS and CDR2 is YYNGEE. The CDR3 has 13 amino acids. Of the isolated RNA, all was reverse transcribed, and so the sequenced material was expressed TCRB transcripts. Some clones are missing from TCRdb's copy, which holds only in-frame ones; the method was immunoSEQ multiplex PCR. The table shows 350,000 to 450,000 clones, with over 11% occurring only once. The rearrangement uses TRBV9 and TRBJ2-1, with D unresolved. Sequencing was done on a sample of naive CD4+ T cells from blood. The receptor was isolated from a man aged 25-45 years in good health. CDR3 nucleotide sequence: TGTGCCAGCAGCTTCCGACTCATCAATGAGCAGTTCTTC. It encodes CASSFRLINEQFF.